This TCR beta chain was sequenced during a study of tumor-infiltrating lymphocytes in localized non-small cell lung cancer. Study outcomes and limitations: Higher tumor T cell infiltration than in uninvolved lung was supported by TCRbeta sequencing.

This clone was counted a few times. Its antigen is not known. Profiled with immunoSEQ multiplex PCR; TCRdb holds only in-frame clones, not every one. Among 8,000 to 10,000 clones listed, around 73% were seen once. Germline V lookup: CDR1 LNHDA, CDR2 SQIVND (reference sequence). With V trimmed by 4 bases and J by 5 bases, 7 bases remained unmatched. This CDR3 is built from 15 residues. The sequencing sample was made of lung tumor tissue. The TCR comes from a human donor with non-small cell lung cancer. The rearrangement joins TRBV19 to TRBJ2-1, with TRBD1 matching 8 bases. CDR3 region: CASSRAGTGNNEQFF. DNA of the CDR3: TGTGCCAGTAGTAGAGCCGGGACAGGTAACAATGAGCAGTTCTTC. Based on the CDR3 plus reference TRBV19 and TRBJ2-1, the full variable domain is DGGITQSPKYLFRKEGQNVTLSCEQNLNHDAMYWYRQDPGQGLRLIYYSQIVNDFQKGDIAEGYSVSREKKESFPLTVTSAQKNPTAFYLCASSRAGTGNNEQFFGPGTRLTVL.